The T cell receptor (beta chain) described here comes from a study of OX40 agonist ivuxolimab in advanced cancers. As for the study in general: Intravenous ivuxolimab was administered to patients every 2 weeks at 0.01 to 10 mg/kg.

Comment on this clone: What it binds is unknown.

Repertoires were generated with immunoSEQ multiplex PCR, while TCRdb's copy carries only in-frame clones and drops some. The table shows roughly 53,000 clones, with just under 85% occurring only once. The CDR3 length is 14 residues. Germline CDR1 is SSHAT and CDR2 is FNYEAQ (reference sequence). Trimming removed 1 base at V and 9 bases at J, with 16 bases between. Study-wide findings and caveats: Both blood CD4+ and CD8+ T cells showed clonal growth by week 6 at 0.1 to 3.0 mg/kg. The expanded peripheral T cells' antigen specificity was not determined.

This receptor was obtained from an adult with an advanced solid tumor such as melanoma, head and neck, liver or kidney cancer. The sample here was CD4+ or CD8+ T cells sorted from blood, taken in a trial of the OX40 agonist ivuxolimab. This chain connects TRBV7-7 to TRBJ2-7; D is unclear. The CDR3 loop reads CASSLDNRASLQYF. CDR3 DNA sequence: TGTGCCAGCAGCTTAGACAACCGGGCGTCTTTGCAGTACTTC.